The 7 T cell receptor beta chains below come from one sample, sequenced in a study of cytomegalovirus exposure and HLA in healthy donors. Generated by immunoSEQ multiplex PCR, the TCRdb table keeps only in-frame clones and is missing some. The sample carries about 150,000 clones, roughly 91% recorded once. The specimen sequenced was PBMCs. The receptors were sampled from a man between 18 and 35 years old in good health and CMV-seronegative.

The chain couples TRBV15 to TRBJ1-4, with 8 positions matching TRBD1. The germline V gene has CDR1 LNHNV and CDR2 YYDKDF (reference sequence). V was pared by 1 base and J by 7 bases, with 5 bases of the junction left unmatched. The CDR3 is 15 residues long. The CDR3 protein is CATSRVQGAGEKLFF. The CDR3 DNA follows: TGTGCCACCAGCAGAGTCCAGGGGGCTGGTGAAAAACTGTTTTTT.

The rearrangement uses TRBV2 and TRBJ2-7; D unclear. This CDR3 comprises 12 residues. Germline V gene lookup returns CDR1 SNHLY and CDR2 FYNNEI. V was clipped by 3 bases and J by 3 bases, with 6 bases between them. In DNA, the CDR3 is TGTGCCAGCAGTGATGGCGGCTACGAGCAGTACGTC. This gives the protein CASSDGGYEQYV.

This clone occurred once. The chain links TRBV11-2 to TRBJ2-2; possible D gene TRBD2, 5 bases. Germline V CDR1 and CDR2: SGHAT, FQNNGV. The CDR3 totals 15 residues. V dropped 4 bases and J dropped 7 bases, with 16 bases sitting between them. CDR3 in amino acids: CASSSGIEAYGELFF. The CDR3 DNA sequence: TGTGCCAGCAGCTCCGGGATAGAGGCATACGGGGAGCTGTTTTTT.

The V call is TRBV28, the J call TRBJ1-2; D is unclear. Between the trimmed V and J ends, which lost 6 bases and 3 bases, there was a span of 14 bases. This CDR3 is built from 14 residues. Looked up from germline, CDR1 is MDHEN and CDR2 is SYDVKM. The CDR3 DNA reads TGTGCCAGCAGCTCCATTCCGAGGGACTATGGCTACACCTTC. This sequence encodes CASSSIPRDYGYTF.

The chain is built from TRBV7-9 and TRBJ2-3; 8 bases map to TRBD2. The trim removed 5 bases at V and 4 bases at J, leaving 20 bases unmatched. This CDR3 has 19 residues. CDR1 is SEHNR and CDR2 is FQNEAQ in the germline V gene (reference sequence). The CDR3 nucleotides read TGTGCCAGCAGCCGTGGTAACCTGAAGAAGCGGGAGATCCCAGATACGCAGTATTTT. This codes for CASSRGNLKKREIPDTQYF.

The V gene is TRBV2, the J gene TRBJ1-2, with D hard to call. The V and J ends lost 1 base and 4 bases respectively, with 7 bases between them. CDR1 is SNHLY and CDR2 is FYNNEI in the germline V gene. CDR3 length: 13 amino acids. The CDR3 DNA is TGTGCCAGCAGTGAAGAACAGTCCTATGGCTACACCTTC. Residues: CASSEEQSYGYTF.

This rearrangement joins TRBV7-2 to TRBJ1-5; D may be TRBD1 (5 bases). This CDR3 spans 14 amino acids. The germline V gene encodes CDR1 SGHTA and CDR2 FQGNSA. V gave up 1 base and J gave up 2 bases, with 6 bases separating them. The CDR3 DNA is TGTGCCAGCAGCTTAGAAGGGGGCAATCAGCCCCAGCATTTT. Translated: CASSLEGGNQPQHF.